This entry concerns a single T cell receptor (beta chain). The data derive from a study of T-cell reconstitution after alpha-beta-depleted transplantation in children. There are 14 residues in the CDR3. Germline CDR1 SGHTA, CDR2 FQGNSA. Trimming removed 4 bases at V and 4 bases at J, with 12 bases between. It was with unique molecular identifiers that the TCRbeta library was prepared. One entry per CDR3 protein, called by TCRdb with MiXCR from the PCR reads. The data show some 240,000 distinct CDR3 sequences, around 13% seen once. The material was PBMCs from the stem cell graft donor, obtained from the stem cell graft. V is TRBV7-2 and J is TRBJ2-3; either TRBD1 or TRBD2 may fit D (5 bases each). The clonotype originates from a human donor who donated a stem cell graft to a child with acute lymphoblastic leukemia. The CDR3 spells CASSSLGTPDTQYF. The CDR3 bases are TGTGCCAGCAGCTCCCTGGGGACCCCAGATACGCAGTATTTT.